One and the same sample provided the 15 T cell receptor beta chains below, sequenced in a study of blood T cell repertoires in COVID-19. Libraries were prepared by immunoSEQ multiplex PCR; TCRdb keeps only in-frame clonotypes and omits some of them. The repertoire consists of roughly 130,000 clones, with 84% occurring once and the leading ten covering roughly 3.4%. Sequences were obtained from PBMCs or T cells enriched from blood (not recorded which). The receptors originated from a woman in her forties or fifties with acute COVID-19.

The chain is built from TRBV11-2 and TRBJ2-1; no reliable D call. Germline V gene data show CDR1 as SGHAT and CDR2 as FQNNGV. Trimming left V 4 bases short and J 5 bases short, with 6 bases between. The CDR3 is 12 amino acids. The CDR3 DNA follows: TGTGCCAGCAGCTACTCGAACAATGAGCAGTTCTTC. Amino acid sequence: CASSYSNNEQFF.

This clone showed up just a few times. V is TRBV10-3 and J is TRBJ1-1; no clear D gene. Germline CDR1 and CDR2: ENHRY and SYGVKD. V shed 4 bases and J shed 5 bases, with 14 bases lying between them. CDR3 size: 14 residues. CDR3 sequence reads: CAISVEGVGTEAFF. In DNA, the CDR3 is TGTGCCATCAGTGTAGAGGGAGTGGGGACTGAAGCTTTCTTT.

The genes are TRBV9 and TRBJ1-2; TRBD1 matches at 12 bases. CDR3 length equals 18 residues. CDR1 is SGDLS, CDR2 YYNGEE, per germline. Trimming removed 3 bases from V and 4 bases from J; junction bases left unmatched: 13. The CDR3 DNA reads TGTGCCAGCAGCGCCTCCGGGACAGGGGGCGCCCCGGGCTATGGCTACACCTTC. Protein sequence: CASSASGTGGAPGYGYTF.

This clone was seen a single time. V gene TRBV7-3 combines with J gene TRBJ2-7; D uncertain. Per germline, CDR1 SGHTA and CDR2 FQGTGA. CDR3 size: 15 residues. V shed 4 bases and J shed 3 bases, with 16 bases lying between them. The DNA of the CDR3 is TGTGCCAGCAGCTCCCCCCCCCGCAGGCGCTACGAGCAGTACTTC. Translated, it gives CASSSPPRRRYEQYF.

The genes are TRBV7-2 and TRBJ2-3, with D perhaps matching TRBD1 (6 bases). V lost 3 bases and J lost 3, with 13 bases in between. The germline V gene encodes CDR1 SGHTA and CDR2 FQGNSA. There are 15 residues in the CDR3. This CDR3 reads CASSLGHFETDTQYF. CDR3 in DNA: TGTGCCAGCAGCTTGGGACATTTTGAGACAGATACGCAGTATTTT.

The sample holds one count of this clone. The chain links TRBV19 to TRBJ2-1, with 15 positions matching TRBD2. Per germline, CDR1 LNHDA and CDR2 SQIVND (reference sequence). CDR3 length: 15 residues. With V trimmed by 7 bases and J by 7 bases, 5 bases remained unmatched. This chain's CDR3 is CASTPGTSGRNEQFF. The DNA for the CDR3 is TGTGCCAGTACCCCAGGGACTAGCGGGAGGAATGAGCAGTTCTTC.

The rearrangement uses TRBV2 and TRBJ2-5; D is undetermined. V lost 3 bases and J lost 5, with 13 bases in between. There are 14 residues in the CDR3. Looked up from germline, CDR1 is SNHLY and CDR2 is FYNNEI. As DNA, the CDR3 is TGTGCCAGCAGTGACCTTCAAGTGGGCGAGACCCAGTACTTC. Its translation: CASSDLQVGETQYF.

A few counts support this clone. J is TRBJ2-3 and V is TRBV11-3; D remains ambiguous. Germline V gene lookup returns CDR1 SGHNT and CDR2 YENEEA. Trimming stripped 5 bases from V and 2 bases from J, with 5 bases between. The CDR3 contains 12 residues. This CDR3 reads CASSGDTDTQYF. The CDR3 DNA reads as TGTGCCAGCAGCGGAGACACAGATACGCAGTATTTT.

The CDR3 sequence: CASRRGQDEQFF. The CDR3 nucleotides are TGTGCCAGCAGGAGGGGGCAGGATGAGCAGTTCTTC. V usage is TRBV6-5 and J usage is TRBJ2-1, with 7 positions matching TRBD1. Per germline, CDR1 MNHEY and CDR2 SVGAGI. V lost 6 bases to trimming and J lost 8 bases; unmatched junction nucleotides: 4. The CDR3 is 12 residues long.

The V and J genes are TRBV12-5 and TRBJ1-2, with D hard to call. This CDR3 has 15 amino acids. Germline assignment: CDR1 LGHNT and CDR2 FRNRAP. V dropped 1 base and J dropped 2 bases, with 11 bases sitting between them. The CDR3 DNA sequence: TGTGCTAGTGGTTTGGCCCACAGAAGGAACTATGGCTACACCTTC. It is translated as CASGLAHRRNYGYTF.

The chain links TRBV7-9 to TRBJ2-2; possible D gene TRBD2, 5 bases. Trimming stripped 1 base from V and 5 bases from J, with 14 bases between. Germline assignment: CDR1 SEHNR and CDR2 FQNEAQ (reference sequence). This CDR3 is 16 amino acids long. The CDR3 DNA reads TGTGCCAGCAGCTTAGTGTCCACCCCGGGGACCGGGGAGCTGTTTTTT. The encoded protein is CASSLVSTPGTGELFF.

This clone appeared a few times. In DNA, the CDR3 is TGTGCCAGCAGCCAAGCCCTGGGACTAGCGGCCATCCAAGAGACCCAGTACTTC. This encodes CASSQALGLAAIQETQYF. The chain uses TRBV3-1 (or the pseudogene TRBV3-2) and TRBJ2-5; TRBD2 matches 11 bases. The CDR3 extends over 18 amino acids. V shed 1 base, J shed 1 base, and the junction held 8 bases outside the gene matches. Germline CDR1 is LGHDT and CDR2 is YNNKEL (reference sequence).

This rearrangement joins TRBV2 to TRBJ2-1; 11 nucleotides line up with TRBD2. Germline CDR1 SNHLY, CDR2 FYNNEI. J gave up 8 bases and V 2 bases, and 5 bases lay outside the gene matches. The CDR3 has 15 residues. Here the CDR3 DNA reads TGTGCCAGCAGTGAAACTAGCGGGAGTAAGGATGAGCAGTTCTTC. The encoded protein is CASSETSGSKDEQFF.

The chain uses TRBV27 and TRBJ2-2; D unresolved. V was shortened by 7 bases and J by 5 bases, with 14 bases between the two germline ends. Germline V gene sequence: CDR1 MNHEY, CDR2 SMNVEV (reference sequence). This CDR3 comprises 14 residues. The CDR3 sequence is CASMRRRETGELFF. The CDR3 region has the DNA TGTGCCAGCATGAGGCGCAGAGAAACCGGGGAGCTGTTTTTT.

This clone was observed once. The V call is TRBV14, the J call TRBJ2-4; D remains unclear. Germline CDR1 is SGHDN and CDR2 is FVKESK. The CDR3 is 14 amino acids. V was trimmed by 1 base and J by 0 bases, leaving 4 bases between them. DNA for the CDR3: TGTGCCAGCAGCCAAGGAGGAGCCAAAAACATTCAGTACTTC. It codes for CASSQGGAKNIQYF.